The 7 T cell receptor beta chains listed next were all sequenced from one sample in a study of blood T cell repertoires in COVID-19. The repertoire was sequenced with immunoSEQ multiplex PCR; TCRdb's copy has only in-frame clones and lacks some. This sample has 200,000 to 250,000 clones, with 70% to 90% found just once. The sample taken for sequencing was peripheral blood. These receptors were collected from a woman between 45 and 60 years old with COVID-19, enrolled during active disease.

V usage is TRBV5-1 and J usage is TRBJ1-2, with TRBD1 matching 8 bases. CDR3 length equals 14 residues. CDR1 and CDR2 from the germline V gene are SGHRS and YFSETQ. Trimming cost V 4 bases and J 8 bases; bases outside gene matches: 10. CDR3 DNA: TGCGCCAGCAGCGGAGGACAGGGTACCGCCGGCTACACCTTC. Protein product: CASSGGQGTAGYTF.

The V gene is TRBV7-9, the J gene TRBJ1-1, with D possibly TRBD1 on 6 matching bases. Looked up from germline, CDR1 is SEHNR and CDR2 is FQNEAQ (reference sequence). The CDR3 loop spans 15 amino acids. V dropped 1 base and J dropped 0 bases, with 9 bases sitting between them. Here the CDR3 reads CASSLGGGMNTEAFF. Written as DNA, the CDR3 is TGTGCCAGCAGCTTAGGCGGGGGCATGAACACTGAAGCTTTCTTT.

V is TRBV6-5 and J is TRBJ2-7; TRBD1 aligns across 7 bases. Trimming removed 6 bases from V and 3 bases from J; junction bases left unmatched: 11. CDR3 length: 15 amino acids. The germline V gene encodes CDR1 MNHEY and CDR2 SVGAGI. The CDR3 here is CASRGSYRDSYEQYV. The CDR3 DNA reads TGTGCCAGCAGGGGTAGCTACCGGGACAGCTACGAGCAGTACGTC.

The chain carries TRBV3-1 (or the pseudogene TRBV3-2) and TRBJ1-2; 9 positions agree with TRBD1. V was clipped by 1 base and J by 4 bases; unmatched bases: 7. The CDR3 runs 16 residues. CDR1 and CDR2 from the germline V gene are LGHDT and YNNKEL (reference sequence). The CDR3 loop is CASSQGSGTGIYGYTF. The CDR3 DNA is TGTGCCAGCAGCCAAGGGAGTGGGACAGGGATCTATGGCTACACCTTC.

CDR3 nucleotides: TGTGCCAGCAGCTTAGGAGACACTCTTTGGGAGACCCAGTACTTC. Its protein is CASSLGDTLWETQYF. The rearrangement joins TRBV11-3 to TRBJ2-5, with unresolved D. V dropped 1 base and J dropped 5 bases, with 14 bases sitting between them. The CDR3 extends over 15 amino acids. Germline CDR1 is SGHNT and CDR2 is YENEEA.

CDR3 nucleotides: TGTGCCAGCAGCTTAGCGGAGCGGGGGGGCCGAGATACGCAGTATTTT. Its translation: CASSLAERGGRDTQYF. The rearrangement links TRBV7-2 to TRBJ2-3; 10 positions agree with TRBD2. Losses at the gene ends were 0 bases for V and 5 bases for J; bases not matched to a gene: 5. Germline lookup yields CDR1 SGHTA and CDR2 FQGNSA. The CDR3 length is 16 residues.

The V and J genes are TRBV11-1 and TRBJ1-1, with 9 bases fitting TRBD1. V shed 4 bases and J 1 base; nucleotides not matched to a gene: 7. CDR1 is SGHAT and CDR2 is FQDESV in the germline V gene (reference sequence). This CDR3 is 16 amino acids long. The CDR3 DNA reads TGTGCCAGCAGCTCGGACAGGGGAGTGGGGAACACTGAAGCTTTCTTT. It specifies CASSSDRGVGNTEAFF.